This is a list of T cell receptor beta chains from one sample in a study of shared clonotypes between healthy human individuals. Sequencing used immunoSEQ multiplex PCR; TCRdb keeps in-frame clones, though not all of them. The profile shows 2.3 million or so clones, 80% to 95% of them singletons. The material sequenced was naive CD4+ T cells from PBMCs. The receptors derive from a man younger than 30 in good health. Some clones in this sample may be carry-over from other donors' samples. Both conserved end residues are part of each CDR3. D genes are given only for firm matches. Clone sizes are given selectively: once, few, many, or a class where the clone is expanded.

size	V	D	J	CDR3	DNA
-	TRBV2	-	TRBJ2-3	CASTDPGDPSTDTQYF	TGTGCCAGCACCGACCCGGGAGACCCTAGCACAGATACGCAGTATTTT
-	TRBV5-1	-	TRBJ2-5	CASSGGLETQYF	TGCGCCAGCAGCGGGGGTTTGGAGACCCAGTACTTC
-	TRBV2	TRBD1	TRBJ2-7	CASSARRQGSFGYEQYF	TGTGCCAGCAGTGCCCGTCGACAGGGGAGCTTTGGCTACGAGCAGTACTTC
-	TRBV9	-	TRBJ2-7	CASSVAVVPGEQYF	TGTGCCAGCAGCGTAGCAGTGGTACCGGGCGAGCAGTACTTC
-	TRBV9	-	TRBJ1-1	CASSVDLGTEAFF	TGTGCCAGCAGCGTAGATTTGGGGACTGAAGCTTTCTTT
-	TRBV5-1	-	TRBJ2-3	CASSPRAHSSTDTQYF	TGCGCCAGCAGCCCCCGGGCCCATTCTAGCACAGATACGCAGTATTTT
-	TRBV7-9	-	TRBJ1-3	CASSIRGRSPVDTIYF	TGTGCCAGCTCAATCCGTGGTCGGTCGCCCGTGGACACCATATATTTT
-	TRBV5-8	-	TRBJ2-6	CASSSGVHSGANVLTF	TGTGCCAGCAGCTCCGGGGTTCACTCTGGGGCCAACGTCCTGACTTTC
few	TRBV7-9	-	TRBJ1-1	CASSLAAGDTEAFF	TGTGCCAGCAGCTTAGCTGCAGGGGACACTGAAGCTTTCTTT
-	TRBV6-5	-	TRBJ2-7	CASSYEGNREQYF	TGTGCCAGCAGTTACGAGGGGAATCGCGAGCAGTACTTC
-	TRBV5-1	-	TRBJ2-7	CASSSGAEQYF	TGCGCCAGCAGTTCTGGGGCCGAGCAGTACTTC
-	TRBV9	-	TRBJ2-1	CASSVGGAYNEQFF	TGTGCCAGCAGCGTAGGCGGGGCTTACAATGAGCAGTTCTTC
-	TRBV9	TRBD1	TRBJ2-5	CASSAAGNRGQTQYF	TGTGCCAGCAGCGCCGCCGGCAACAGGGGACAGACCCAGTACTTC
-	TRBV30	TRBD1	TRBJ2-5	CAWNTGGGETQYF	TGTGCCTGGAACACAGGGGGTGGAGAGACCCAGTACTTC
-	TRBV28	TRBD2	TRBJ2-1	CASVLTSGRAKNGQFF	TGTGCCAGCGTCCTTACTAGCGGGAGGGCCAAGAATGGGCAGTTCTTC
once	TRBV28	TRBD1	TRBJ1-2	CASSSTGPNYGYTF	TGTGCCAGCAGTTCGACAGGGCCAAACTATGGCTACACCTTC
-	TRBV7-2	TRBD2	TRBJ2-7	CASSRRTSGVYEQYF	TGTGCCAGCAGCCGGCGGACTAGCGGGGTCTACGAGCAGTACTTC
-	TRBV28	-	TRBJ1-5	CASSLAGESNQPQHF	TGTGCCAGCAGTTTGGCCGGGGAAAGCAATCAGCCCCAGCATTTT
-	TRBV30	-	TRBJ2-3	CAWRGWGTDTQYF	TGTGCCTGGAGGGGGTGGGGCACAGATACGCAGTATTTT
-	TRBV29-1	TRBD2	TRBJ2-1	CSARPTSGRTSYNEQFF	TGCAGCGCTCGACCGACTAGCGGGAGAACCTCCTACAATGAGCAGTTCTTC
-	TRBV5-1	TRBD1	TRBJ1-4	CASSSGQGAIRIEKLFF	TGCGCCAGCAGCTCGGGACAGGGGGCGATCCGCATCGAAAAACTGTTTTTT
-	TRBV7-9	-	TRBJ1-6	CASSLGRGVTPLHF	TGTGCCAGCAGCTTAGGCAGGGGAGTTACACCCCTCCACTTT
-	TRBV28	-	TRBJ1-2	CASSPPKIRTGSGYTF	TGTGCCAGCAGTCCCCCGAAAATCAGGACCGGATCTGGCTACACCTTC
-	TRBV12-5	-	TRBJ1-2	CASGLDTGRGAYGYTF	TGTGCTAGTGGTTTGGATACTGGAAGGGGAGCCTATGGCTACACCTTC
-	TRBV9	TRBD1	TRBJ2-1	CASSVDPGQDYNEQFF	TGTGCCAGCAGCGTAGATCCGGGACAGGATTACAATGAGCAGTTCTTC
-	TRBV6-5	TRBD2	TRBJ2-3	CASGLAGNTQYF	TGTGCCTCGGGACTAGCGGGGAATACGCAGTATTTT
-	TRBV27	TRBD1	TRBJ2-7	CASSLLRRGLIYEQYF	TGTGCCAGCAGTTTACTCCGCAGGGGGTTAATTTACGAGCAGTACTTC